Listed here are 15 T cell receptor beta chains from one sample, sequenced in a study of shared clonotypes between healthy human individuals. Repertoires were generated with immunoSEQ multiplex PCR, while TCRdb's copy carries only in-frame clones and drops some. The data show 1 million to 1.3 million clones, more than 75% seen once. Material: memory CD4+ T cells from PBMCs. The subset here: CD45RA-negative fraction. The receptors here all came from a man aged 18 to 30 in good health. Some clones in this sample may be carry-over from other donors' samples.

V and J are TRBV11-2 and TRBJ2-7, with a tentative D call TRBD2 (6 bases). This CDR3 has 14 residues. V lost 1 base to trimming and J lost 1 base, with 8 bases between them. CDR1 and CDR2 (germline): SGHAT, FQNNGV. The CDR3 nucleotides read TGTGCCAGCAGCTTAGGACTAGAATCCTACGAGCAGTACTTC. Translated, it gives CASSLGLESYEQYF.

V gene TRBV30 combines with J gene TRBJ1-2; D possibly corresponds to TRBD1 (5 bases). CDR3 length: 16 residues. The germline V gene has CDR1 GTSNPN and CDR2 SVGIG (reference sequence). The ends were cut back, 4 bases at V and 4 bases at J, with 22 bases in the middle. CDR3 DNA sequence: TGTGCCTGGAAACCCCTGGGGCGGAGCACGGGCTATGGCTACACCTTC. Translating it yields CAWKPLGRSTGYGYTF.

V and J are TRBV7-6 and TRBJ2-1; no definite D call. CDR1 and CDR2 (germline): SGHVS, FNYEAQ. The CDR3 is 16 residues long. Trimming removed 5 bases from V and 1 base from J, with 15 bases in between. The CDR3 nucleotides read TGTGCCAGCAGCCCACTGGTGGGCGGTTCCTACAATGAGCAGTTCTTC. This translates into CASSPLVGGSYNEQFF.

This clone was picked up one time. The CDR3 DNA sequence: TGTGCCAGTAGTCCCCCGGTTCCCAACTATGGCTACACCTTC. It specifies CASSPPVPNYGYTF. V and J are TRBV19 and TRBJ1-2; no clear D. CDR1 and CDR2 (germline): LNHDA, SQIVND (reference sequence). CDR3 size: 14 residues. V was shortened by 5 bases and J by 2 bases, with 12 bases between the two germline ends.

V usage is TRBV2 and J usage is TRBJ1-5, with a possible D match to TRBD1 (5 bases). The CDR3 extends over 17 amino acids. The V gene lost 4 bases and the J gene lost 4 bases, with 20 bases spanning the gap. Germline values: CDR1 SNHLY, CDR2 FYNNEI. The CDR3 here is CASSVGGAGIDNQPQHF. CDR3 in DNA: TGTGCCAGCAGTGTGGGAGGGGCTGGGATCGATAATCAGCCCCAGCATTTT.

V usage is TRBV7-2 and J usage is TRBJ1-1; D may be TRBD1 (5 bases). Trimming stripped 3 bases from V and 0 bases from J, with 14 bases between. Per germline, CDR1 SGHTA and CDR2 FQGNSA. There are 16 residues in the CDR3. Here the CDR3 DNA reads TGTGCCAGCAGCTTTCGGCCAGGGCCCATGAACACTGAAGCTTTCTTT. Protein sequence: CASSFRPGPMNTEAFF. Filled out from reference TRBV7-2 and TRBJ1-1, the complete variable domain reads GAGVSQSPSNKVTEKGKDVELRCDPISGHTALYWYRQSLGQGLEFLIYFQGNSAPDKSGLPSDRFSAERTGGSVSTLTIQRTQQEDSAVYLCASSFRPGPMNTEAFFGQGTRLTVV.

On this clone: It may be a read error: a sequence one base away is much more abundant. The rearrangement joins TRBV7-7 to TRBJ2-7; possibly TRBD1 for D (6 bases). Per germline, CDR1 SSHAT and CDR2 FNYEAQ (reference sequence). The CDR3 has 14 amino acids. V lost 5 bases, J lost 0 bases, and 11 bases lay in between. In nucleotides, the CDR3 is TGTGCCAGCAGCCGGAACAGGGACTCCTACGAGCAGTACTTC. It translates to CASSRNRDSYEQYF.

The gene calls are TRBV5-1 and TRBJ1-5, with D perhaps matching TRBD1 (6 bases). V lost 3 bases and J 7 bases, leaving 11 bases between the germline ends. The CDR3 has 13 residues. Per the germline V gene, CDR1 is SGHRS and CDR2 is YFSETQ. The CDR3 here is CASSWWGGQPQHF. Written as DNA, the CDR3 is TGCGCCAGCAGCTGGTGGGGGGGCCAGCCCCAGCATTTT.

The chain employs TRBV10-3 and TRBJ2-6; D unresolved. The CDR3 length is 16 residues. The V end lost 10 bases, the J end lost 0 bases, and 16 bases lay between the germline ends. CDR1 is ENHRY and CDR2 is SYGVKD in the germline V gene. The CDR3 coding sequence is TGTGCCACCCAAGCGAGCGCAGGCTCTGGGGCCAACGTCCTGACTTTC. Its protein is CATQASAGSGANVLTF.

This chain joins TRBV11-3 and TRBJ2-5, with TRBD2 as a possible D gene (6 bases). Germline CDR1 SGHNT, CDR2 YENEEA. The CDR3 sequence is 14 residues long. With 4 bases removed from V and 0 bases from J, the gap between germline ends came to 9 bases. CDR3 protein: CASSSGGNQETQYF. Here the CDR3 DNA reads TGTGCCAGCAGCTCGGGCGGGAACCAAGAGACCCAGTACTTC.

This chain uses TRBV5-1 with TRBJ1-1; 7 bases are a match to TRBD1. This CDR3 has 13 residues. V lost 10 bases, J lost 5 bases, and 11 bases stayed unmatched. Germline V gene data show CDR1 as SGHRS and CDR2 as YFSETQ. The DNA for the CDR3 is TGCGCCTCCAGAGGGGGCGCGTGGACTGAAGCTTTCTTT. Its translation is CASRGGAWTEAFF.

CDR3 nucleotide sequence: TGTGCCAGCAGCACCCGACAGGGGGCGAAGACCCAGTACTTC. This sequence encodes CASSTRQGAKTQYF. This rearrangement joins TRBV27 to TRBJ2-5, with TRBD1 identical over 10 bases. CDR1 MNHEY and CDR2 SMNVEV come from the germline V gene (reference sequence). The V segment lost 6 bases and the J segment 6 bases; nucleotides outside the gene matches: 7. The length of the CDR3 is 14 residues.

This chain joins TRBV5-1 and TRBJ2-7, with 9 bases matching TRBD1. With 1 base clipped from V and 1 base from J, the junction kept 3 bases outside the gene matches. CDR3 length: 15 residues. Per the germline V gene, CDR1 is SGHRS and CDR2 is YFSETQ. CDR3 coding DNA: TGCGCCAGCAGCTTGAGGGGGACAGGGTCCTACGAGCAGTACTTC. Translation: CASSLRGTGSYEQYF.

The rearrangement uses TRBV28 and TRBJ2-3, with TRBD2 as a possible D gene (6 bases). The CDR3 has 16 amino acids. Trimming shortened V by 7 bases and J by 2 bases, and 19 bases separated the two germline ends. The germline V gene has CDR1 MDHEN and CDR2 SYDVKM. The CDR3 DNA is TGTGCCAGCACCGAAAGGGACTCCGGGATCACAGATACGCAGTATTTT. Its protein product is CASTERDSGITDTQYF.

A note on this clone: At the DNA level, this CDR3 is encoded by other sequences in the same sample as well. This rearrangement joins TRBV5-1 to TRBJ2-3; a weak D match, TRBD2 (5 bases). Deletions cut 1 base from V and 0 bases from J, with 6 bases between. The V gene's germline CDR1 is SGHRS and CDR2 YFSETQ. The CDR3 has 14 amino acids. CDR3 coding DNA: TGCGCCAGCAGCTTGAGCGGAAGCACAGATACGCAGTATTTT. The encoded protein is CASSLSGSTDTQYF. Full variable domain (missing parts from reference TRBV5-1 and TRBJ2-3): KAGVTQTPRYLIKTRGQQVTLSCSPISGHRSVSWYQQTPGQGLQFLFEYFSETQRNKGNFPGRFSGRQFSNSRSEMNVSTLELGDSALYLCASSLSGSTDTQYFGPGTRLTVL.